The 15 T cell receptor beta chains listed next were all sequenced from one sample in a study of chemoradiotherapy in HPV16-positive cancers. Here immunoSEQ multiplex PCR was the method, and the copy in TCRdb shows in-frame clones only, minus some. The sample lists about 15,000 clones, about 70% occurring once. This sample was obtained from a patient who underwent chemoradiotherapy. The source is a human donor with HPV-associated anogenital cancer.

The chain combines TRBV15 with TRBJ2-5, with D possibly called TRBD1 or TRBD2 (5 bases each). This CDR3 is built from 14 residues. The V end lost 5 bases, the J end lost 6 bases, and 16 bases lay between the germline ends. The V gene's germline CDR1 is LNHNV and CDR2 YYDKDF (reference sequence). CDR3 coding DNA: TGTGCCACCAGCTTCAGGGAGTCCTTGAAGACCCAGTACTTC. Translated: CATSFRESLKTQYF.

This clone was observed a few times. The chain links TRBV6-1 to TRBJ1-5; no firm D call. Germline V CDR1 and CDR2: MNHNS, SASEGT. Deletions cut 0 bases from V and 1 base from J, with 4 bases between. The CDR3 loop spans 14 amino acids. In DNA form, the CDR3 reads TGTGCCAGCAGTGAAGCAGGGAGCAATCAGCCCCAGCATTTT. Amino acids: CASSEAGSNQPQHF.

The chain is built from TRBV27 and TRBJ2-1; D not certain. There are 15 residues in the CDR3. CDR1 and CDR2 from the germline V gene are MNHEY and SMNVEV (reference sequence). V shed 0 bases and J shed 5 bases, with 11 bases lying between them. The CDR3, as DNA: TGTGCCAGCAGTTTATCGGTTACACTACACAATGAGCAGTTCTTC. Translation gives CASSLSVTLHNEQFF.

The V and J genes are TRBV19 and TRBJ1-1; a weak D match, TRBD1 (6 bases). V was cut by 4 bases and J by 4 bases, with 16 bases left in between. CDR1 is LNHDA, CDR2 SQIVND, per germline (reference sequence). CDR3 length: 15 residues. CDR3 sequence reads: CASSTRSGVSTEAFF. Written as DNA, the CDR3 is TGTGCCAGTAGTACTCGATCAGGGGTGAGCACTGAAGCTTTCTTT.

V usage is TRBV30 and J usage is TRBJ1-2, with D possibly being TRBD1 (5 bases). From germline, CDR1 is GTSNPN and CDR2 SVGIG (reference sequence). The CDR3 totals 12 residues. Trimming took 2 bases from V and 9 from J, leaving 13 bases between them. CDR3 in DNA: TGTGCCTGGAGTCTCTTAGGGGTAAGCTACACCTTC. As protein: CAWSLLGVSYTF. Full variable domain (remainder filled in from reference TRBV30 and TRBJ1-2): SQTIHQWPATLVQPVGSPLSLECTVEGTSNPNLYWYRQAAGRGLQLLFYSVGIGQISSEVPQNLSASRPQDRQFILSSKKLLLSDSGFYLCAWSLLGVSYTFGSGTRLTVV.

This clone came up a few times. This sequence joins TRBV28 and TRBJ2-5; D is unclear. This CDR3 is 14 amino acids long. Trimming shortened V by 0 bases and J by 2 bases, and 7 bases separated the two germline ends. Germline CDR1 and CDR2: MDHEN and SYDVKM. The CDR3 DNA reads TGTGCCAGCAGTTTATGGGATAATCAAGAGACCCAGTACTTC. Protein product: CASSLWDNQETQYF. Filled out from reference TRBV28 and TRBJ2-5, the complete variable domain reads DVKVTQSSRYLVKRTGEKVFLECVQDMDHENMFWYRQDPGLGLRLIYFSYDVKMKEKGDIPEGYSVSREKKERFSLILESASTNQTSMYLCASSLWDNQETQYFGPGTRLLVL.

This chain connects TRBV19 to TRBJ1-1; D is possibly TRBD1 (6 bases). CDR3 length equals 15 residues. The germline V and J ends were trimmed by 7 bases and 3 bases, with 18 bases remaining between them. CDR1 and CDR2 from the germline V gene are LNHDA and SQIVND (reference sequence). The CDR3 reads CASKLDSFLDTEAFF. In DNA form, the CDR3 reads TGTGCCAGTAAGTTGGACAGTTTTTTGGACACTGAAGCTTTCTTT.

The V gene is TRBV4-1, the J gene TRBJ2-7, with D possibly called TRBD1 or TRBD2 (6 bases each). Germline CDR1 and CDR2: MGHRA and YSYEKL. Trimming removed 4 bases from V and 6 bases from J, with 13 bases in between. The CDR3 is 13 residues long. The CDR3 DNA reads TGCGCCAGCAGCCCCACACAGGGAGGCGAGCAGTACTTC. Its protein product is CASSPTQGGEQYF.

V gene TRBV7-2 combines with J gene TRBJ2-7; 9 bases are a match to TRBD2. The germline CDR1 and CDR2 sequences are SGHTA and FQGNSA. The V and J ends lost 5 bases and 7 bases, in that order; junction bases with no gene match: 9. The CDR3 length is 14 residues. This chain's CDR3 is CASSLQRGDWEQYF. CDR3 nucleotide sequence: TGTGCCAGCAGCCTCCAGCGGGGGGACTGGGAGCAGTACTTC.

Worth noting for this clone: The germline gene is not matched at one end of the junction; a read error may be the cause. This chain uses TRBV6-4 with TRBJ2-1, with 8 bases aligning to TRBD2. Germline V CDR1 and CDR2: MRHNA, SNTAGT. CDR3 size: 8 residues. CDR3 nucleotides: TGTGCCAGCACCGGGGGGGTCTTC. This codes for CASTGGVF.

The chain uses TRBV19 and TRBJ2-5; D is uncertain. Germline V gives CDR1 LNHDA, CDR2 SQIVND (reference sequence). V was clipped by 5 bases and J by 5 bases, with 21 bases between them. This CDR3 spans 16 amino acids. This CDR3 is CASSVVSVLGDETQYF. The CDR3 bases are TGTGCCAGTAGTGTTGTATCAGTGCTCGGTGACGAGACCCAGTACTTC.

The chain is built from TRBV2 and TRBJ1-6, with D hard to call. This CDR3 has 15 amino acids. The V gene lost 4 bases and the J gene lost 7 bases, with 14 bases spanning the gap. Per the germline V gene, CDR1 is SNHLY and CDR2 is FYNNEI. CDR3 amino acids: CASSVFRDNNSPLHF. CDR3 bases: TGTGCCAGCAGTGTCTTCCGAGACAACAATTCACCCCTCCACTTT.

This chain links TRBV13 with TRBJ1-1; no definite D call. Germline V CDR1 and CDR2: PRHDT, FYEKMQ (reference sequence). The CDR3 consists of 14 residues. Trimming removed 1 base from V and 3 bases from J, with 9 bases in between. The CDR3 nucleotides read TGTGCCAGCAGCTTAGACCGGGTACACACTGAAGCTTTCTTT. This translates into CASSLDRVHTEAFF.

The chain joins TRBV9 to TRBJ2-2; D ambiguous. Trimming cost V 3 bases and J 5 bases, with 14 bases left between them. Germline values: CDR1 SGDLS, CDR2 YYNGEE. The CDR3 runs to 15 residues. CDR3 amino acids: CASSGPYTSTGELFF. DNA for the CDR3: TGTGCCAGCAGCGGCCCGTACACAAGTACCGGGGAGCTGTTTTTT.

The rearrangement links TRBV19 to TRBJ2-3; D is ambiguous. Germline CDR1 and CDR2: LNHDA and SQIVND (reference sequence). CDR3 size: 11 residues. Trimming took off 4 bases at V and 6 bases at J, with 5 bases between the two ends. In DNA, the CDR3 is TGTGCCAGTAGTAGTGAGGATACGCAGTATTTT. It codes for CASSSEDTQYF.